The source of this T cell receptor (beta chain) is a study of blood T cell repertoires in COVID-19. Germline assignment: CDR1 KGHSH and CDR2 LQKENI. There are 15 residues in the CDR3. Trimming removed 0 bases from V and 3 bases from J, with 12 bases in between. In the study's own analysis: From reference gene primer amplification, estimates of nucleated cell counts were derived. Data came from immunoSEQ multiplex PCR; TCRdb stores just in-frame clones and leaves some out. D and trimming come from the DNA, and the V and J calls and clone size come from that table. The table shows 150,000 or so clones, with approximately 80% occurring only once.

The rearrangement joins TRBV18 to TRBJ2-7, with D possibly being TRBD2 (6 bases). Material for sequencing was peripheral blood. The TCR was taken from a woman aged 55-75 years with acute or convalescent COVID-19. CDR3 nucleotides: TGTGCCAGCTCACCACCGGGGGGTACCCTCTACGAGCAGTACTTC. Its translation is CASSPPGGTLYEQYF. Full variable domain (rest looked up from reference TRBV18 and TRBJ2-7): NAGVMQNPRHLVRRRGQEARLRCSPMKGHSHVYWYRQLPEEGLKFMVYLQKENIIDESGMPKERFSAEFPKEGPSILRIQQVVRGDSAAYFCASSPPGGTLYEQYFGPGTRLTVT.